The clone carrying this T cell receptor beta chain occurred many times. The antigen remains unidentified. The source of the sample is a study of T cell repertoires in cytomegalovirus infection. Study summary: Public TCR beta signature analysis indicated the presence of both CMV infection and matching HLA type.

Germline CDR1 SGHVS, CDR2 FNYEAQ. V was shortened by 6 bases and J by 5 bases, with 14 bases between the two germline ends. The CDR3 is made up of 13 amino acids. The study, taken as a whole, reports: Predominance within the ex vivo response was attributable to HLA-C-restricted CMV-specific TCR beta clonotypes.

TCRdb redid the calling of the reads with MiXCR, one entry per CDR3 protein. Among roughly 190,000 distinct CDR3 sequences, approximately 9.7% were seen once, and the ten largest hold approximately 4.2%. The source of this sequence is a human donor in good health (CMV status not recorded). Some clones in this sample may be carry-over from other donors' samples. The material sequenced was PBMCs. V usage is TRBV7-6 and J usage is TRBJ2-7; a possible D gene is TRBD1 (6 bases). Written as DNA, the CDR3 is TGTGCCAGCAGTTACAGGGCAAGAGACGAGCAGTACTTC. Amino acid sequence: CASSYRARDEQYF.